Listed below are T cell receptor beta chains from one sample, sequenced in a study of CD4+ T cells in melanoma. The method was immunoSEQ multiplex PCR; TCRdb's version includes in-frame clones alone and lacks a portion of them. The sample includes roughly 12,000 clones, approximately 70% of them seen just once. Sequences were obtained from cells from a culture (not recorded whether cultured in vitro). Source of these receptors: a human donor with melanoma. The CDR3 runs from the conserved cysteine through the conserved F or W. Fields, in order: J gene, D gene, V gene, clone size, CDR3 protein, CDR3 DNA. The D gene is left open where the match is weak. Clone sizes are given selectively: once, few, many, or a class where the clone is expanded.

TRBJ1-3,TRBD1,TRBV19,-,CASTSLTGGRSGNTIYF,TGTGCCAGTACCTCCCTCACAGGGGGCCGCTCTGGAAACACCATATATTTT
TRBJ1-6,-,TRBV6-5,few,CASSEDRYNSPLHF,TGTGCCAGCAGTGAGGACCGTTATAATTCACCCCTCCACTTT
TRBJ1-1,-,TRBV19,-,CASSIGRAGSTEAFF,TGTGCCAGTAGTATAGGAAGGGCTGGCAGCACTGAAGCTTTCTTT
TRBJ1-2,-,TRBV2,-,CASSDLGDGYTF,TGTGCCAGCAGTGACCTGGGGGATGGCTACACCTTC
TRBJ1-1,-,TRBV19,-,CASSIEAGRGAEAFF,TGTGCCAGTAGTATAGAAGCGGGGAGGGGCGCTGAAGCTTTCTTT
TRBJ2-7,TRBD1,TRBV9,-,CASSVSGTGAYEQYF,TGTGCCAGCAGCGTCTCCGGGACAGGGGCCTACGAGCAGTACTTC
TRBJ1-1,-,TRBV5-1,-,CASNVGAGQAFF,TGCGCCAGCAACGTCGGGGCAGGGCAAGCTTTCTTT
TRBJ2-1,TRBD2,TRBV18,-,CASSLTMTGGLNEQFF,TGTGCCAGCTCACTTACTATGACGGGGGGGCTCAATGAGCAGTTCTTC
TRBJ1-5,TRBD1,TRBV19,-,CASSIKTGGTGSNQPQHF,TGTGCCAGTAGTATAAAGACAGGGGGGACGGGGAGCAATCAGCCCCAGCATTTT
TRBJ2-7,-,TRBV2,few,CASSDFQGTGEQYF,TGTGCCAGCAGTGACTTTCAGGGGACGGGGGAGCAGTACTTC
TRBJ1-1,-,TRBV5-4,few,CASSLQGGNTEAFF,TGTGCCAGCAGCTTACAGGGTGGGAACACTGAAGCTTTCTTT
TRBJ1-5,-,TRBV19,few,CASSYFADQPQHF,TGTGCCAGTAGTTATTTTGCCGATCAGCCCCAGCATTTT
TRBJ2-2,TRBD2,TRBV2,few,CASSLAGAWTGELFF,TGTGCCAGCAGCTTAGCGGGGGCCTGGACCGGGGAGCTGTTTTTT
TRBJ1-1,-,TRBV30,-,CAWRGRNTEAFF,TGTGCCTGGCGGGGGAGGAACACTGAAGCTTTCTTT
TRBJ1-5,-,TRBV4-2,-,CASSQATGRGQPQHF,TGTGCCAGCAGCCAAGCAACAGGGCGAGGCCAGCCCCAGCATTTT
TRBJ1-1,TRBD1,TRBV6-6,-,CASSYGAGGVGAFF,TGTGCCAGCAGTTACGGAGCAGGGGGGGTTGGTGCTTTCTTT
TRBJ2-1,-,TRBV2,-,CASSAARWEQFF,TGTGCCAGCAGTGCGGCTCGGTGGGAGCAGTTCTTC
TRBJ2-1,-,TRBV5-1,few,CASRKLTTYNEQFF,TGCGCCAGCAGGAAACTAACCACTTACAATGAGCAGTTCTTC
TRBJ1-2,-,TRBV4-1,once,CASPRGYTF,TGCGCCAGCCCCCGAGGCTACACCTTC
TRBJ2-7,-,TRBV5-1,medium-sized,CASSALGASKYEQYF,TGCGCCAGCAGCGCCCTGGGGGCCTCAAAATACGAGCAGTACTTC
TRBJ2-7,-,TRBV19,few,CASSMTDTHQYF,TGTGCCAGTAGTATGACAGACACCCATCAGTACTTC
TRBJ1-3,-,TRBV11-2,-,CASSLTDSGNTIYF,TGTGCCAGCAGCTTAACTGACTCTGGAAACACCATATATTTT
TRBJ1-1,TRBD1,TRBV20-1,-,CSVTDRGQAFF,TGCAGTGTCACGGACAGGGGGCAAGCTTTCTTT
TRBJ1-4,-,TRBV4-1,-,CASSNPGATNEKLFF,TGCGCCAGCAGCAACCCAGGGGCAACTAATGAAAAACTGTTTTTT
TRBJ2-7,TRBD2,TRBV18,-,CASSLNSGLAGTYEQYF,TGTGCCAGCTCACTTAACTCTGGACTAGCGGGGACCTACGAGCAGTACTTC
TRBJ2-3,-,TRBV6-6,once,CASRRELLADTQYF,TGTGCCAGCAGACGAGAGTTACTTGCAGATACGCAGTATTTT
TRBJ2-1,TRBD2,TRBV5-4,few,CASISAGVDEQFF,TGTGCCAGCATCTCAGCGGGGGTGGATGAGCAGTTCTTC
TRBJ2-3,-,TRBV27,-,CASSLGGAGDTQYF,TGTGCCAGCAGTTTGGGCGGGGCGGGAGATACGCAGTATTTT
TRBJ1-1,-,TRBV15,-,CATSRDGRPNTEAFF,TGTGCCACCAGCAGAGACGGACGCCCGAACACTGAAGCTTTCTTT
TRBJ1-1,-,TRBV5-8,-,CASSLGTNRGPF,TGTGCCAGCAGCTTGGGGACGAACCGGGGCCCCTTT
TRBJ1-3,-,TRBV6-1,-,CASSERGVSSGNTIYF,TGTGCCAGCAGTGAACGAGGGGTCAGCTCTGGAAACACCATATATTTT
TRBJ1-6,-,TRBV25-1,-,CASSGWDNSPLHF,TGTGCCAGCAGTGGATGGGATAATTCACCCCTCCACTTT
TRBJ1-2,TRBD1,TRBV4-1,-,CASSLGQAPLGHGYTF,TGCGCCAGCAGTCTCGGACAGGCCCCTTTAGGTCATGGCTACACCTTC
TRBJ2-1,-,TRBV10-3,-,CAISDKTGSRDEQFF,TGTGCCATCAGTGACAAGACAGGCTCCAGGGATGAGCAGTTCTTC
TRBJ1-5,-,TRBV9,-,CASSVGDPEGNQPQHF,TGTGCCAGCAGCGTAGGGGACCCCGAGGGAAATCAGCCCCAGCATTTT
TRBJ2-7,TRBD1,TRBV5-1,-,CASSTGAYEQYF,TGCGCCAGCAGTACAGGGGCCTACGAGCAGTACTTC
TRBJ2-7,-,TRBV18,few,CASSPPGGDYYEQYF,TGTGCCAGCTCACCACCCGGGGGAGACTACTACGAGCAGTACTTC
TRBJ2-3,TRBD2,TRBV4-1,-,CASSPLAGGADTQYF,TGCGCCAGCAGCCCTCTAGCGGGGGGGGCAGATACGCAGTATTTT